The rows below give T cell receptor beta chains drawn from one sample of a study of blood T cell repertoires in COVID-19. Profiling relied on immunoSEQ multiplex PCR, and the TCRdb table lists in-frame clones only, not all of them. Of about 500,000 clones listed, approximately 86% are singletons. Sequences were obtained from PBMCs or T cells enriched from blood (not recorded which). All receptors derive from a woman between 18 and 30 years old who had recovered from COVID-19. CDR3s include the opening cysteine and the closing phenylalanine or tryptophan. D genes are given only for firm matches. The size field is filled for only some rows; it gives once, few, many or a size class.

CDR3 DNA | CDR3 protein | clone size | V gene | D gene | J gene | CDR3 length
TGTGCCAGCAGCCCCATCGGACAGTACAATGAGCAGTTCTTC | CASSPIGQYNEQFF | few | TRBV9 | - | TRBJ2-1 | 14
TGTGCCTGGAGCGGGGGGGGGCACGGTGGCTACACCTTC | CAWSGGGHGGYTF | - | TRBV30 | - | TRBJ1-2 | 13
TGTGCCAGCAGTGACGACAGGAGAGCTAACTATGGCTACACCTTC | CASSDDRRANYGYTF | few | TRBV6-1 | - | TRBJ1-2 | 15
TGTGCCTGGACCACCCACAGCTATGGCTACACCTTC | CAWTTHSYGYTF | - | TRBV30 | - | TRBJ1-2 | 12
TGTGCCGGACAACGCACAGGGGGGGTCGATGGCTACACCTTC | CAGQRTGGVDGYTF | - | TRBV6-5 | TRBD1 | TRBJ1-2 | 14
TGTGCCAGCAGTGAAATGCGGGGGACTGAGACCTACGAGCAGTACTTC | CASSEMRGTETYEQYF | - | TRBV6-1 | TRBD2 | TRBJ2-7 | 16
TGTGCCAGCAGCCAAGCCCCTAGCGGGGGAGAGACCCAGTACTTC | CASSQAPSGGETQYF | - | TRBV3-1/TRBV3-2 | TRBD2 | TRBJ2-5 | 15
TGTGCCTGCCTAGGGGGCTATGGCTACACCTTC | CACLGGYGYTF | few | TRBV30 | - | TRBJ1-2 | 11
TGTGCCATCAGTCCCACAGGGGGCAATGAGCAGTTCTTC | CAISPTGGNEQFF | - | TRBV10-3 | TRBD1 | TRBJ2-1 | 13
TGTGCCAGCAGCGTCGGGACAGCGCTCTACGAGCAGTACTTC | CASSVGTALYEQYF | - | TRBV27 | TRBD1 | TRBJ2-7 | 14
TGTGCCAGCACCCTATCAATGAGCAGGGATTCCTACGAGCAGTACTTC | CASTLSMSRDSYEQYF | few | TRBV28 | - | TRBJ2-7 | 16